One and the same sample provided the 23 T cell receptor beta chains below, sequenced in a study of shared clonotypes between healthy human individuals. Produced via immunoSEQ multiplex PCR; TCRdb's table is partial and in-frame only. Among about 1.4 million clones, roughly 97% were seen once, and the ten largest hold approximately 1.1%. Material for sequencing was naive CD4+ T cells sorted from blood. Subset described: CD45RA+ positively selected. These receptor sequences come from a man younger than 40 in good health.

The rearrangement joins TRBV7-2 to TRBJ2-4; 8 bases map to TRBD1. Germline CDR1 and CDR2: SGHTA and FQGNSA. V was clipped by 4 bases and J by 8 bases; unmatched bases: 13. The CDR3 spans 16 residues. The CDR3 bases are TGTGCCAGCAGCTCCGCCGGACAGGGCAAGGGGGACATTCAGTACTTC. As protein: CASSSAGQGKGDIQYF.

V gene TRBV5-1 combines with J gene TRBJ1-1, with D perhaps matching TRBD1 (5 bases). The V gene lost 0 bases and the J gene lost 1 base, with 7 bases spanning the gap. Germline CDR1 SGHRS, CDR2 YFSETQ. The CDR3 extends over 14 amino acids. The chain's CDR3 is CASSLARENTEAFF. The CDR3 region has the DNA TGCGCCAGCAGCTTGGCCAGGGAGAACACTGAAGCTTTCTTT.

This chain joins TRBV5-4 and TRBJ2-5, with D hard to call. CDR1 and CDR2 (germline): SGHNT, YYREEE (reference sequence). This CDR3 has 10 residues. Trimming left V 2 bases short and J 6 bases short, with 2 bases between. The CDR3 region is CASSFKTQYF. The DNA of the CDR3 is TGTGCCAGCAGCTTTAAGACCCAGTACTTC.

The CDR3 DNA is TGCGCCAGCAGTGAATTCGTAGGGTTCGGCGATACGCAGTATTTT. Translating it yields CASSEFVGFGDTQYF. The chain combines TRBV10-1 with TRBJ2-3, with D unclear. The CDR3 extends over 15 amino acids. Trimming shortened V by 3 bases and J by 6 bases, and 16 bases separated the two germline ends. CDR1 is WNHNN, CDR2 SYGVQD, per germline (reference sequence).

The chain uses TRBV9 and TRBJ2-3; no clear D. CDR3 length equals 15 residues. Trimming shortened V by 0 bases and J by 2 bases, and 10 bases separated the two germline ends. Germline CDR1 reads SGDLS; CDR2 reads YYNGEE. DNA of the CDR3: TGTGCCAGCAGCGTAGAAATTCAATCCACAGATACGCAGTATTTT. As protein: CASSVEIQSTDTQYF.

V gene TRBV7-9 combines with J gene TRBJ1-1; D is perhaps TRBD1 (6 bases). V was cut by 11 bases and J by 3 bases, with 19 bases left in between. Germline-derived CDR1 and CDR2 are SEHNR and FQNEAQ (reference sequence). This CDR3 is built from 14 residues. CDR3 amino acids: CAAKVGGMDTEAFF. The CDR3, as DNA: TGTGCCGCCAAAGTTGGGGGCATGGACACTGAAGCTTTCTTT. Supplemented by reference TRBV7-9 and TRBJ1-1, the full variable domain reads DTGVSQNPRHKITKRGQNVTFRCDPISEHNRLYWYRQTLGQGPEFLTYFQNEAQLEKSRLLSDRFSAERPKGSFSTLEIQRTEQGDSAMYLCAAKVGGMDTEAFFGQGTRLTVV.

The J gene is TRBJ2-7, the V gene TRBV5-4; 7 bases map to TRBD1. The V segment lost 0 bases and the J segment 2 bases; nucleotides outside the gene matches: 8. CDR1 and CDR2 from the germline V gene are SGHNT and YYREEE (reference sequence). CDR3 length equals 16 residues. The CDR3 spells CASSLAPDRVAYEQYF. DNA for the CDR3: TGTGCCAGCAGCTTGGCCCCAGACAGGGTAGCCTACGAGCAGTACTTC.

This sequence joins TRBV5-4 and TRBJ2-5; D might be TRBD2 (6 bases). CDR1 and CDR2 from the germline V gene are SGHNT and YYREEE (reference sequence). The V end lost 4 bases, the J end lost 5 bases, and 9 bases lay between the germline ends. The CDR3 covers 12 residues. DNA for the CDR3: TGTGCCAGCAGCAACGCGGGGGAGACCCAGTACTTC. This codes for CASSNAGETQYF.

V usage is TRBV7-8 and J usage is TRBJ2-7, with 7 bases lining up with TRBD2. This CDR3 is built from 16 residues. Per germline, CDR1 SGHVS and CDR2 FQNEAQ. Trimming at V came to 2 bases and at J to 1 base, leaving 8 bases not matched to a gene. Here the CDR3 reads CASSLWRLAGSYEQYF. The CDR3 nucleotides read TGTGCCAGCAGCTTATGGAGACTAGCTGGTTCCTACGAGCAGTACTTC.

V and J are TRBV10-3 and TRBJ2-3; 8 bases match TRBD1. The CDR3 has 15 residues. Trimming took 6 bases from V and 2 from J; bases not matched to a gene: 7. In germline, CDR1 is ENHRY, CDR2 SYGVKD. The CDR3, as DNA: TGTGCCATCAGGACAGGGGTTTCCCCCACAGATACGCAGTATTTT. It yields the protein CAIRTGVSPTDTQYF.

J is TRBJ2-5 and V is TRBV6-1; 8 nucleotides agree with TRBD1. The junction had 8 bases not matched to a gene; V was cut back by 4 bases and J by 4 bases. The CDR3 consists of 15 residues. CDR1 is MNHNS and CDR2 is SASEGT in the germline V gene. This CDR3 is CASSVTGVIVETQYF. CDR3 in DNA: TGTGCCAGCAGTGTGACAGGGGTGATTGTAGAGACCCAGTACTTC.

J is TRBJ2-5 and V is TRBV7-2; 7 nucleotides align to TRBD1. V trimming: 5 bases; J trimming: 5 bases; junction bases outside the gene matches: 8. CDR3 length: 14 residues. Germline-derived CDR1 and CDR2 are SGHTA and FQGNSA. In DNA form, the CDR3 reads TGTGCCAGCAGCCTTAGGGACAGAAAGGAGACCCAGTACTTC. Protein sequence: CASSLRDRKETQYF.

The DNA of the CDR3 is TGTGCCTGGGCTGGGGCTGAGGAGACCCAGTACTTC. Translating it yields CAWAGAEETQYF. The J gene is TRBJ2-5, the V gene TRBV30; D might be TRBD1 (5 bases). The V end lost 5 bases, the J end lost 5 bases, and 12 bases lay between the germline ends. The germline V gene encodes CDR1 GTSNPN and CDR2 SVGIG (reference sequence). The CDR3 extends over 12 amino acids.

This sequence joins TRBV5-1 and TRBJ2-7; no clear D gene. The CDR3 totals 12 residues. Trimming removed 4 bases from V and 3 bases from J, with 8 bases in between. The germline V gene encodes CDR1 SGHRS and CDR2 YFSETQ. The CDR3 sequence is CASSNERYEQYF. In nucleotides, the CDR3 is TGCGCCAGCAGCAATGAACGCTACGAGCAGTACTTC.

CDR3 nucleotide sequence: TGCGCCAGCAGCCAAGACCTCTACGAGCAGTACTTC. It specifies CASSQDLYEQYF. This chain connects TRBV5-1 to TRBJ2-7; D unclear. Germline V gene data show CDR1 as SGHRS and CDR2 as YFSETQ. Trimming removed 4 bases from V and 3 bases from J, with 8 bases in between. The CDR3 extends over 12 amino acids.

This chain's CDR3 is CASSLGVKNQPQHF. For the CDR3, the DNA is TGTGCCAGCAGTTTGGGGGTAAAGAATCAGCCCCAGCATTTT. V gene TRBV28 combines with J gene TRBJ1-5; tentative D call: TRBD1 (5 bases). Per the germline V gene, CDR1 is MDHEN and CDR2 is SYDVKM. The V end lost 3 bases, the J end lost 4 bases, and 10 bases lay between the germline ends. The CDR3 extends over 14 amino acids.

This chain connects TRBV28 to TRBJ1-2; D ambiguous. Trimming took off 0 bases at V and 8 bases at J, with 16 bases between the two ends. CDR1 and CDR2 (germline): MDHEN, SYDVKM. The CDR3 loop spans 15 amino acids. The CDR3 DNA reads TGTGCCAGCAGTTTATGGTCTGGGGAGGTGTGGGGCTACACCTTC. This codes for CASSLWSGEVWGYTF.

Comment on this clone: Distinct nucleotide sequences in the sample also encode this CDR3. The chain is built from TRBV9 and TRBJ2-1; maybe TRBD2 (5 bases). The CDR3 is made up of 15 amino acids. The ends were cut back, 0 bases at V and 4 bases at J, with 11 bases in the middle. Germline CDR1 reads SGDLS; CDR2 reads YYNGEE. The CDR3 coding sequence is TGTGCCAGCAGCGTAGTTTCTAGCTCATACAATGAGCAGTTCTTC. Amino acids: CASSVVSSSYNEQFF.

The chain is built from TRBV7-6 and TRBJ2-7, with unresolved D. Germline CDR1 reads SGHVS; CDR2 reads FNYEAQ. The V gene lost 2 bases and the J gene lost 5 bases, with 4 bases spanning the gap. The length of the CDR3 is 11 residues. The DNA for the CDR3 is TGTGCCAGCAGCTTATTTGACGAGCAGTACTTC. Its translation: CASSLFDEQYF.

The chain recombines TRBV28 with TRBJ2-3; the D is unclear. This CDR3 comprises 12 residues. Germline V gene sequence: CDR1 MDHEN, CDR2 SYDVKM. The V gene lost 7 bases and the J gene lost 2 bases, with 7 bases spanning the gap. The CDR3 DNA sequence: TGTGCCAGCACTACCCTCACAGATACGCAGTATTTT. It specifies CASTTLTDTQYF.

This chain uses TRBV25-1 with TRBJ1-4, with 7 bases that match TRBD1. CDR3 length: 14 amino acids. CDR1 MGHDK and CDR2 SYGVNS come from the germline V gene. Germline trimming cut 3 bases from V and 8 bases from J; bases unmatched to any gene: 6. The CDR3 loop is CASSDGQGGEKLFF. CDR3 sequence (DNA): TGTGCCAGCAGTGATGGTCAGGGGGGGGAAAAACTGTTTTTT. Full variable domain (missing parts from reference TRBV25-1 and TRBJ1-4): EADIYQTPRYLVIGTGKKITLECSQTMGHDKMYWYQQDPGMELHLIHYSYGVNSTEKGDLSSESTVSRIRTEHFPLTLESARPSHTSQYLCASSDGQGGEKLFFGSGTQLSVL.

V and J are TRBV7-9 and TRBJ2-2; D perhaps matches TRBD2 (6 bases). Germline V gene lookup returns CDR1 SEHNR and CDR2 FQNEAQ (reference sequence). The CDR3 totals 14 residues. V dropped 4 bases and J dropped 5 bases, with 11 bases sitting between them. The CDR3 is CASSSDYSTGELFF. The CDR3 nucleotides read TGTGCCAGCAGCTCGGACTACTCGACCGGGGAGCTGTTTTTT.

The V call is TRBV5-4, the J call TRBJ2-7; TRBD1 agrees at 8 bases. This CDR3 has 17 residues. Trimming at V came to 2 bases and at J to 1 base, leaving 11 bases not matched to a gene. CDR1 SGHNT and CDR2 YYREEE come from the germline V gene (reference sequence). CDR3 loop: CASSLLSPDRVSYEQYF. The CDR3 nucleotides are TGTGCCAGCAGCTTATTATCACCGGACAGGGTATCCTACGAGCAGTACTTC.